The 17 T cell receptor beta chains in this list originate from one sample, sequenced in a study of blood T cell repertoires in COVID-19. The method was immunoSEQ multiplex PCR; TCRdb's version includes in-frame clones alone and lacks a portion of them. The table lists 110,000 to 150,000 clones, about 82% of them singletons. The material sequenced was peripheral blood. The receptors derive from a man in his forties or fifties with acute or convalescent COVID-19.

This clone was observed a few times. The chain joins TRBV19 to TRBJ1-2, with 10 bases that match TRBD1. Germline CDR1 LNHDA, CDR2 SQIVND (reference sequence). Germline trimming cut 1 base from V and 8 bases from J; bases unmatched to any gene: 4. CDR3 length: 14 amino acids. For the CDR3, the DNA is TGTGCCAGTAGTATAGGAGGGACAGGGGAAGGCTACACCTTC. It yields the protein CASSIGGTGEGYTF.

V and J are TRBV5-1 and TRBJ1-1; the D gene is possibly TRBD1 (6 bases). Germline V lookup: CDR1 SGHRS, CDR2 YFSETQ. This CDR3 contains 15 residues. The V end lost 0 bases, the J end lost 6 bases, and 15 bases lay between the germline ends. CDR3 sequence reads: CASSLGAGDKPEAFF. CDR3 in DNA: TGCGCCAGCAGCTTGGGGGCAGGGGACAAACCTGAAGCTTTCTTT.

This chain connects TRBV10-3 to TRBJ1-1; D unclear. The germline gives CDR1 ENHRY, CDR2 SYGVKD. V was shortened by 10 bases and J by 1 base, with 10 bases between the two germline ends. The CDR3 sequence is 12 residues long. CDR3 nucleotides: TGTGCCACCGTAGGAGAGAACACTGAAGCTTTCTTT. This translates into CATVGENTEAFF.

This clone came up once. The V gene is TRBV7-9, the J gene TRBJ2-7, with D perhaps TRBD1 (5 bases). In germline, CDR1 is SEHNR, CDR2 FQNEAQ (reference sequence). The CDR3 consists of 12 residues. The ends were cut back, 3 bases at V and 4 bases at J, with 7 bases in the middle. The CDR3 DNA sequence: TGTGCCAGCAGCTTTGGGGCTTACGAGCAGTACTTC. Translation: CASSFGAYEQYF.

V is TRBV5-6 and J is TRBJ1-4, with D perhaps TRBD1 (6 bases). The CDR3 has 14 residues. In germline, CDR1 is SGHDT, CDR2 YYEEEE. Trimming removed 3 bases from V and 11 bases from J, with 17 bases in between. The CDR3 loop is CASSSGTPLGKLFF. The CDR3 DNA sequence: TGTGCCAGCAGCTCAGGGACACCATTAGGGAAACTGTTTTTT.

The V call is TRBV12-5, the J call TRBJ2-3, with 8 positions matching TRBD1. The CDR3 consists of 16 residues. J lost 6 bases, V lost 1 base, and 9 bases had no gene match. Germline V gene lookup returns CDR1 LGHNT and CDR2 FRNRAP. The CDR3 protein is CASGLGQGMNLDTQYF. CDR3 bases: TGTGCTAGTGGTTTGGGACAGGGGATGAATCTGGATACGCAGTATTTT.

CDR3 amino acids: CASSFPYSYNEQFF. Here the CDR3 DNA reads TGTGCCAGCAGCTTTCCGTACTCCTACAATGAGCAGTTCTTC. V gene TRBV5-6 combines with J gene TRBJ2-1, with D hard to call. Germline values: CDR1 SGHDT, CDR2 YYEEEE. The germline V and J ends were trimmed by 2 bases and 0 bases, with 6 bases remaining between them. The CDR3 has 14 amino acids.

The V gene is TRBV10-3, the J gene TRBJ1-4, with 9 bases aligning to TRBD1. With 2 bases clipped from V and 7 bases from J, the junction kept 8 bases outside the gene matches. Germline V gene data show CDR1 as ENHRY and CDR2 as SYGVKD. The CDR3 is 16 amino acids. The CDR3 sequence is CAISERQGVGSEKLFF. The CDR3 DNA sequence: TGTGCCATCAGTGAGCGACAGGGGGTTGGGAGTGAAAAACTGTTTTTT.

In its sample, this clone was seen a few times. The rearrangement links TRBV27 to TRBJ1-1; D uncertain. The CDR3 contains 13 residues. Germline assignment: CDR1 MNHEY and CDR2 SMNVEV (reference sequence). V was shortened by 6 bases and J by 0 bases, with 8 bases between the two germline ends. The CDR3 sequence is CASRNQLNTEAFF. The DNA for the CDR3 is TGTGCCAGCAGGAATCAGTTGAACACTGAAGCTTTCTTT.

The chain uses TRBV29-1 and TRBJ2-5; TRBD1 is a possible D gene (6 bases). This CDR3 is 11 amino acids long. The germline CDR1 and CDR2 sequences are SQVTM and ANQGSEA. The germline V and J ends were trimmed by 6 bases and 7 bases, with 12 bases remaining between them. The CDR3 loop reads CSVALGGTQYF. As DNA, the CDR3 is TGCAGCGTCGCATTAGGGGGGACCCAGTACTTC.

The chain employs TRBV10-3 and TRBJ1-6; TRBD1 agrees at 12 bases. Germline loops: CDR1 ENHRY, CDR2 SYGVKD. Losses at the gene ends were 4 bases for V and 9 bases for J; bases not matched to a gene: 1. The CDR3 has 14 residues. In nucleotides, the CDR3 is TGTGCCATCAGTGGGGGACAGGGGGCTTCACCCCTCCACTTT. Translation: CAISGGQGASPLHF.

A remark on this clone: The junction shows a germline mismatch at one end, possibly a read error. Other DNA sequences in the same sample also yield this CDR3. J is TRBJ2-7 and V is TRBV10-3, with a tentative D call TRBD2 (6 bases). The CDR3 runs to 14 residues. The germline V gene has CDR1 ENHRY and CDR2 SYGVKD. This chain's CDR3 is CAISETGLAYEQYF. The CDR3 nucleotides are TGTGCTATCAGTGAGACGGGACTCGCATACGAGCAGTACTTC.

The chain has TRBV28 and TRBJ1-1; D is perhaps TRBD1 (6 bases). There are 16 residues in the CDR3. Trimming removed 1 base from V and 0 bases from J, with 12 bases in between. Germline lookup yields CDR1 MDHEN and CDR2 SYDVKM. The CDR3 loop reads CASSLYPGQLNTEAFF. CDR3 nucleotides: TGTGCCAGCAGTTTATACCCCGGACAGCTGAACACTGAAGCTTTCTTT.

V gene TRBV19 combines with J gene TRBJ1-5; unclear D gene. Germline lookup yields CDR1 LNHDA and CDR2 SQIVND (reference sequence). The ends were cut back, 4 bases at V and 4 bases at J, with 8 bases in the middle. The CDR3 is 13 residues long. The CDR3 spells CASSNSRNQPQHF. CDR3 sequence (DNA): TGTGCCAGTAGTAATAGTCGGAATCAGCCCCAGCATTTT. Using reference TRBV19 and TRBJ1-5 for the parts outside the CDR3, the full variable domain is DGGITQSPKYLFRKEGQNVTLSCEQNLNHDAMYWYRQDPGQGLRLIYYSQIVNDFQKGDIAEGYSVSREKKESFPLTVTSAQKNPTAFYLCASSNSRNQPQHFGDGTRLSIL.

The genes are TRBV28 and TRBJ2-7; 10 bases line up with TRBD1. This CDR3 spans 15 amino acids. The germline V gene has CDR1 MDHEN and CDR2 SYDVKM. V was clipped by 11 bases and J by 3 bases; unmatched bases: 13. The CDR3 sequence: CAGSPGTGVFYEQYF. CDR3 sequence (DNA): TGTGCCGGATCCCCCGGGACAGGGGTGTTCTACGAGCAGTACTTC.

The genes are TRBV10-2 and TRBJ1-2; the D gene is possibly TRBD1 (5 bases). V lost 6 bases, J lost 4 bases, and 15 bases lay in between. This CDR3 contains 14 residues. Germline V gives CDR1 WSHSY, CDR2 SAAADI. Here the CDR3 DNA reads TGCGCCAGCAGGACGGACGGGGGGGGCTATGGCTACACCTTC. It specifies CASRTDGGGYGYTF.

This rearrangement joins TRBV4-1 to TRBJ2-2, with 7 nucleotides matching TRBD2. Germline lookup yields CDR1 MGHRA and CDR2 YSYEKL. After removal of 0 bases from V and 0 bases from J, the junction contained 7 bases not matched to a gene. The CDR3 runs 18 residues. The CDR3 protein is CASSQDGLGRSNTGELFF. In DNA, the CDR3 is TGCGCCAGCAGCCAAGACGGACTAGGACGGTCGAACACCGGGGAGCTGTTTTTT.